The sequence of this TCR beta chain was determined in a study of T cells in Graves' hyperthyroidism and ophthalmopathy. Authors of the study amplified TCR beta CDR3 regions from RNA transcripts. HTBI primers drove first-round RT-PCR of the TCR CDR3. TCRdb itself ran the multiplex PCR reads through MiXCR, one entry per CDR3 protein. The sample lists around 100,000 distinct CDR3 sequences; 47% were seen once. As regards this clonotype: One base away lies a much larger clone, so this may be a sequencing read error.

The germline gives CDR1 SGHNT, CDR2 YYREEE (reference sequence). The trim removed 0 bases at V and 7 bases at J, leaving 14 bases unmatched. The CDR3 runs 17 residues. The sequenced sample was blood. The receptor was isolated from a man aged 35 to 55 with Graves' hyperthyroidism. The chain couples TRBV5-4 to TRBJ2-5; 8 nucleotides align to TRBD2. The DNA for the CDR3 is TGTGCCAGCAGCTTGGCGTCGGGGGGGACAAGGAAAGGGACCCAGTACTTC. It yields the protein CASSLASGGTRKGTQYF.